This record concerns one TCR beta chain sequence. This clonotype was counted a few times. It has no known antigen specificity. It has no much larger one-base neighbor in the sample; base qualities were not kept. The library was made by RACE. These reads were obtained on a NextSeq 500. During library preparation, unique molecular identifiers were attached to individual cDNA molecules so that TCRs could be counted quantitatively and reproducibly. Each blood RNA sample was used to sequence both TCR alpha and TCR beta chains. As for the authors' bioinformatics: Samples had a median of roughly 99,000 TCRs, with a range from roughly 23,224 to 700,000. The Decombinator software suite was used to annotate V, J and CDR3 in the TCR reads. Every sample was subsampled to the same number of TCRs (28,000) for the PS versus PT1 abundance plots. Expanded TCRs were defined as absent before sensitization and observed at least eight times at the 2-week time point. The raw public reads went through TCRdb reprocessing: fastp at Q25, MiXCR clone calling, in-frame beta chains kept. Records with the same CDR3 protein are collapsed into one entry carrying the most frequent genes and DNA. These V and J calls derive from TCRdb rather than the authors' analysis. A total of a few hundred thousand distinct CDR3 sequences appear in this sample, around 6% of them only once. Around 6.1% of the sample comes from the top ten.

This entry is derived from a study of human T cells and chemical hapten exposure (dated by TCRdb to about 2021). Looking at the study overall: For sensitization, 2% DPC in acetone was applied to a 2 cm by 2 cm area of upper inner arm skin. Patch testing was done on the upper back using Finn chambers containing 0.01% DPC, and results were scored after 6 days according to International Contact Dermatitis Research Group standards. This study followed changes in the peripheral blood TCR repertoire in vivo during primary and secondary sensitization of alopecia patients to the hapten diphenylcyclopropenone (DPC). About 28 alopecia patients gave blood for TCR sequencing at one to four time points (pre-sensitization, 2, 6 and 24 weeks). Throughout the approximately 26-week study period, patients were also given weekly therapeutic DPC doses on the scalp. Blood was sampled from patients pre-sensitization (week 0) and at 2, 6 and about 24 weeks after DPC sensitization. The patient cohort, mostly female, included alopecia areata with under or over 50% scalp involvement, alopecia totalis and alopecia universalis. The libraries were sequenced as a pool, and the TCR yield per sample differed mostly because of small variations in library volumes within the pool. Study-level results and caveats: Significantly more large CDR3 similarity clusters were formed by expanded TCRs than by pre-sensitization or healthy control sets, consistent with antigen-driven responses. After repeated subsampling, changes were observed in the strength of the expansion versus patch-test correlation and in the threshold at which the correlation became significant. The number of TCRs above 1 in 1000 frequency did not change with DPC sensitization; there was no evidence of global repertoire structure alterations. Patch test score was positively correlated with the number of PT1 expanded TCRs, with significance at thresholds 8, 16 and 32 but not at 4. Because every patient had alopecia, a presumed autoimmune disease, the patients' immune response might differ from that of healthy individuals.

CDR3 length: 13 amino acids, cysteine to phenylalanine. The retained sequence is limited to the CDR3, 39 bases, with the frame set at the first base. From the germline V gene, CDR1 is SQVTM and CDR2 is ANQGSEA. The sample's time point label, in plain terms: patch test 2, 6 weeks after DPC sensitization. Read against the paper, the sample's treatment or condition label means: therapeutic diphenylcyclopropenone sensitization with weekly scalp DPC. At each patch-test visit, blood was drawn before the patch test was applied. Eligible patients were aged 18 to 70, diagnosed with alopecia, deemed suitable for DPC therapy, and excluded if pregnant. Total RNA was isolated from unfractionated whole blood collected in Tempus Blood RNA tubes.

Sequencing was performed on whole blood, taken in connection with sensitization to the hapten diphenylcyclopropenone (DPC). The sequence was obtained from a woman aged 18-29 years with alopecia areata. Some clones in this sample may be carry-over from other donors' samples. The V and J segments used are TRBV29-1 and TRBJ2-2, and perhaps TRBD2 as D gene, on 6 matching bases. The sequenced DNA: TGCGTTGCGGGGCGTTCGGACACCGGGGAGCTGTTTTTT. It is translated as CVAGRSDTGELFF.